The next 20 T cell receptor beta chains were all read from a single sample in a study of blood T cell repertoires in COVID-19. Sequencing used immunoSEQ multiplex PCR; TCRdb keeps in-frame clones, though not all of them. The table has approximately 160,000 clones, about 80% seen once; the top ten hold 10% to 15%. Sequenced input: peripheral blood. Every receptor here comes from a man between 65 and 85 years old who had recovered from COVID-19.

The chain links TRBV19 to TRBJ1-3; 9 bases are a match to TRBD1. The germline gives CDR1 LNHDA, CDR2 SQIVND (reference sequence). This CDR3 region has 15 residues. The V and J ends lost 6 bases and 3 bases, in that order; junction bases with no gene match: 6. CDR3 region: CASSAQGAFGNTIYF. CDR3 DNA sequence: TGTGCCAGTAGCGCACAGGGGGCGTTTGGAAACACCATATATTTT. Together with reference TRBV19 and TRBJ1-3, the CDR3 gives the full variable domain: DGGITQSPKYLFRKEGQNVTLSCEQNLNHDAMYWYRQDPGQGLRLIYYSQIVNDFQKGDIAEGYSVSREKKESFPLTVTSAQKNPTAFYLCASSAQGAFGNTIYFGEGSWLTVV.

This clone was picked up one time. This chain links TRBV28 with TRBJ1-6; D ambiguous. The CDR3 spans 13 residues. The V end lost 2 bases, the J end lost 9 bases, and 8 bases lay between the germline ends. Germline V gene data show CDR1 as MDHEN and CDR2 as SYDVKM. CDR3 in DNA: TGTGCCAGCAGTTTACCCAAGCCTTCACCCCTCCACTTT. This gives the protein CASSLPKPSPLHF.

V usage is TRBV18 and J usage is TRBJ2-7; perhaps TRBD1 as D (6 bases). The CDR3 is 14 residues long. Germline assignment: CDR1 KGHSH and CDR2 LQKENI. The germline V and J ends were trimmed by 3 bases and 5 bases, with 14 bases remaining between them. CDR3 sequence: CASSPPSDRNEQYF. CDR3 in DNA: TGTGCCAGCTCACCCCCCTCAGACAGGAACGAGCAGTACTTC.

The rearrangement joins TRBV4-3 to TRBJ1-2; maybe TRBD1 (5 bases). CDR1 is LGHNA, CDR2 YSLEER, per germline. This CDR3 is 14 amino acids long. Between the trimmed V and J ends, which lost 3 bases and 3 bases, there was a span of 11 bases. The CDR3 sequence: CASSQRGGYYGYTF. CDR3 nucleotides: TGCGCCAGCAGCCAGAGGGGAGGATACTATGGCTACACCTTC.

The rearrangement joins TRBV11-2 to TRBJ2-1; 7 nucleotides agree with TRBD2. V was pared by 5 bases and J by 4 bases, with 11 bases of the junction left unmatched. The CDR3 extends over 16 amino acids. Germline V gene sequence: CDR1 SGHAT, CDR2 FQNNGV. CDR3 in DNA: TGTGCCAGCAGCCCCCAAACAGCGGGAAAGTACAATGAGCAGTTCTTC. Its translation: CASSPQTAGKYNEQFF.

V is TRBV9 and J is TRBJ2-7, with TRBD2 identical over 14 bases. After removal of 4 bases from V and 4 bases from J, the junction contained 4 bases not matched to a gene. Looked up from germline, CDR1 is SGDLS and CDR2 is YYNGEE. This CDR3 is 15 amino acids long. The CDR3 reads CASSSGTSGSYEQYF. CDR3 coding DNA: TGTGCCAGCAGCTCAGGGACTAGCGGGAGTTACGAGCAGTACTTC.

This clone was detected once. The CDR3 sequence: CATSQSGTSGTETQYF. The CDR3 region has the DNA TGTGCCACCAGTCAGTCCGGGACTAGCGGGACGGAGACCCAGTACTTC. V is TRBV24-1 and J is TRBJ2-5; 13 nucleotides line up with TRBD2. This CDR3 is 16 amino acids long. CDR1 and CDR2 from the germline V gene are KGHDR and SFDVKD. The V segment lost 6 bases and the J segment 5 bases; nucleotides outside the gene matches: 8.

The rearrangement links TRBV7-2 to TRBJ2-3; D uncertain. The CDR3 runs to 11 residues. CDR1 and CDR2 from the germline V gene are SGHTA and FQGNSA. Trimming took 5 bases from V and 7 from J, leaving 7 bases between them. CDR3 region: CASSKQNTQYF. The CDR3 DNA follows: TGTGCCAGCAGCAAACAGAATACGCAGTATTTT.

The rearrangement uses TRBV2 and TRBJ1-1; D possibly corresponds to TRBD1 (5 bases). The CDR3 is made up of 13 amino acids. Trimming left V 6 bases short and J 3 bases short, with 11 bases between. CDR1 and CDR2 from the germline V gene are SNHLY and FYNNEI. The DNA for the CDR3 is TGTGCCAGCAGGAGGTTACAGGACACTGAAGCTTTCTTT. Protein sequence: CASRRLQDTEAFF.

This CDR3 reads CASRTSGSTDTQYF. CDR3 DNA sequence: TGTGCCAGCAGGACTAGCGGGAGCACAGATACGCAGTATTTT. The J gene is TRBJ2-3, the V gene TRBV6-5, with 10 bases lining up with TRBD2. This CDR3 has 14 amino acids. Germline V CDR1 and CDR2: MNHEY, SVGAGI. Trimming removed 6 bases from V and 0 bases from J; junction bases left unmatched: 0.

This clone was found once. The CDR3 coding sequence is TGTGCCACCAGCCGGACAACAGGGGGTGCTGGAAACACCATATATTTT. It codes for CATSRTTGGAGNTIYF. V is TRBV15 and J is TRBJ1-3; TRBD1 matches 8 bases. V was pared by 5 bases and J by 2 bases, with 8 bases of the junction left unmatched. This CDR3 comprises 16 residues. From germline, CDR1 is LNHNV and CDR2 YYDKDF (reference sequence).

V gene TRBV18 combines with J gene TRBJ2-1; unclear D gene. Germline CDR1 is KGHSH and CDR2 is LQKENI. The CDR3 runs to 15 residues. V shed 3 bases and J shed 7 bases, with 16 bases lying between them. CDR3: CASSPAAAFLNEQFF. Written as DNA, the CDR3 is TGTGCCAGCTCACCCGCGGCCGCTTTCTTAAATGAGCAGTTCTTC.

The chain joins TRBV14 to TRBJ2-3, with D perhaps matching TRBD2 (5 bases). Trimming removed 0 bases at V and 4 bases at J, with 14 bases between. Germline V gene lookup returns CDR1 SGHDN and CDR2 FVKESK. CDR3 length: 16 amino acids. The CDR3 spells CASSQEIGERADTQYF. The CDR3 DNA sequence: TGTGCCAGCAGCCAAGAGATCGGGGAGAGGGCAGATACGCAGTATTTT.

The chain uses TRBV9 and TRBJ2-5, with D unclear. V was pared by 0 bases and J by 2 bases, with 5 bases between. Germline CDR1 reads SGDLS; CDR2 reads YYNGEE. This CDR3 spans 13 amino acids. In DNA form, the CDR3 reads TGTGCCAGCAGCGTAGCCAGTCAAGAGACCCAGTACTTC. This codes for CASSVASQETQYF.

V and J are TRBV4-3 and TRBJ2-7; 9 bases are a match to TRBD1. With 1 base clipped from V and 2 bases from J, the junction kept 3 bases outside the gene matches. Germline CDR1 LGHNA, CDR2 YSLEER. This CDR3 is 15 amino acids long. CDR3 nucleotide sequence: TGCGCCAGCAGCCAAGCAAGGACAGGGGCCTACGAGCAGTACTTC. Protein: CASSQARTGAYEQYF.

CDR3 region: CSVKRYNEQFF. The CDR3 nucleotides are TGCAGCGTTAAGAGGTACAATGAGCAGTTCTTC. This sequence joins TRBV29-1 and TRBJ2-1, with no clear D. V lost 5 bases and J lost 4, with 6 bases in between. This CDR3 comprises 11 residues. In germline, CDR1 is SQVTM, CDR2 ANQGSEA.

This clone came up once. V is TRBV5-1 and J is TRBJ1-5, with D unclear. Trimming stripped 0 bases from V and 2 bases from J, with 9 bases between. The CDR3 spans 15 residues. The germline V gene encodes CDR1 SGHRS and CDR2 YFSETQ. CDR3 DNA sequence: TGCGCCAGCAGCTTGGGAGGCGTAGGCAATCAGCCCCAGCATTTT. It yields the protein CASSLGGVGNQPQHF.

The chain links TRBV5-6 to TRBJ2-2; possible D gene TRBD1, 5 bases. Germline CDR1 is SGHDT and CDR2 is YYEEEE. Trimming left V 0 bases short and J 0 bases short, with 9 bases between. This CDR3 is built from 16 residues. CDR3 DNA: TGTGCCAGCAGCTTGGCGGACATAACGAACACCGGGGAGCTGTTTTTT. Translating it yields CASSLADITNTGELFF.

The chain uses TRBV19 and TRBJ1-5; 10 positions match TRBD1. Germline CDR1 is LNHDA and CDR2 is SQIVND (reference sequence). The V segment lost 6 bases and the J segment 6 bases; nucleotides outside the gene matches: 11. This CDR3 contains 16 residues. The CDR3 spells CASRPGQGTTAQPQHF. CDR3 sequence (DNA): TGTGCCAGTAGACCGGGACAGGGGACCACTGCTCAGCCCCAGCATTTT.

The chain uses TRBV7-2 and TRBJ1-2; 9 bases line up with TRBD1. The V and J ends lost 7 bases and 3 bases, in that order; junction bases with no gene match: 6. CDR3 length equals 14 residues. The germline gives CDR1 SGHTA, CDR2 FQGNSA. The CDR3: CASNRGQGDYGYTF. CDR3 bases: TGTGCCAGCAACCGGGGACAGGGAGACTATGGCTACACCTTC.